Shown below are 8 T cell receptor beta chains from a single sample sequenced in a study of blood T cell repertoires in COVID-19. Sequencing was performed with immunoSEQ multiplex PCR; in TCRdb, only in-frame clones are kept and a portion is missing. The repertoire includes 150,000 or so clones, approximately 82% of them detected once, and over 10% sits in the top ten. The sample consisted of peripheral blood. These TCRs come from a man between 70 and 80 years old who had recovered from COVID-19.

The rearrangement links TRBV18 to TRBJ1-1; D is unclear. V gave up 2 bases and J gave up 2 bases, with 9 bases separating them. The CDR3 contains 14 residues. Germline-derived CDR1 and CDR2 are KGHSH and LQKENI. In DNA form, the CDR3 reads TGTGCCAGCTCACCAAACAGAGACAACACTGAAGCTTTCTTT. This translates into CASSPNRDNTEAFF. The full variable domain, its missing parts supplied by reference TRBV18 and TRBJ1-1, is NAGVMQNPRHLVRRRGQEARLRCSPMKGHSHVYWYRQLPEEGLKFMVYLQKENIIDESGMPKERFSAEFPKEGPSILRIQQVVRGDSAAYFCASSPNRDNTEAFFGQGTRLTVV.

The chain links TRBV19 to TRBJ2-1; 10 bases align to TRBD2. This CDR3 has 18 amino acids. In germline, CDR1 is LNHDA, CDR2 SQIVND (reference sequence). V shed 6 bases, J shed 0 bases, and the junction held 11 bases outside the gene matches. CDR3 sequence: CASSRVAASGSSYNEQFF. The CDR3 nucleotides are TGTGCCAGTAGCCGAGTGGCGGCTAGCGGGAGCTCCTACAATGAGCAGTTCTTC.

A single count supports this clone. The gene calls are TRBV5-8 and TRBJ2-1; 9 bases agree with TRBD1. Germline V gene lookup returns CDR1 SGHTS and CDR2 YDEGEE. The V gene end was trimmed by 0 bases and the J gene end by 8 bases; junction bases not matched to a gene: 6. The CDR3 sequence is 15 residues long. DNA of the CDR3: TGTGCCAGCAGCTTGGTGGGACAGGGTAGGGATGAGCAGTTCTTC. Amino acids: CASSLVGQGRDEQFF.

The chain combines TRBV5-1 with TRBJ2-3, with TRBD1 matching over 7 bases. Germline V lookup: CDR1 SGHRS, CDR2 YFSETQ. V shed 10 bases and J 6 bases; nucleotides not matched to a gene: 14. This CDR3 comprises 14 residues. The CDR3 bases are TGCGCCGCAAGACAGGGTACTGAGGTCGATACGCAGTATTTT. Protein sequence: CAARQGTEVDTQYF.

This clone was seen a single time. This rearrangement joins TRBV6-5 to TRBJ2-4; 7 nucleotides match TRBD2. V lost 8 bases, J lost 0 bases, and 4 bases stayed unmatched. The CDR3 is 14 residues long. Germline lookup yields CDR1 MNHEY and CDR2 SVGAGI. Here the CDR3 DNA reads TGTGCCAGCTTGGGGGGGGTAGCCAAAAACATTCAGTACTTC. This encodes CASLGGVAKNIQYF.

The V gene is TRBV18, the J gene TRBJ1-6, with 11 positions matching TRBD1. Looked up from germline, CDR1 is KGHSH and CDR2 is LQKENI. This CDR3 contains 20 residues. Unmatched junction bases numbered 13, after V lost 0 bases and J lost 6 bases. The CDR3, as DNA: TGTGCCAGCTCACCACCGTATGGGACAGGGGGGCCTATTGGTAATTCACCCCTCCACTTT. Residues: CASSPPYGTGGPIGNSPLHF.

The CDR3 bases are TGTGCCAGCACCGGGGGAATCGTTCAGCCCCAGCATTTT. Protein: CASTGGIVQPQHF. The rearrangement uses TRBV19 and TRBJ1-5; a weak D match, TRBD1 (5 bases). Per germline, CDR1 LNHDA and CDR2 SQIVND (reference sequence). The CDR3 covers 13 residues. V lost 9 bases to trimming and J lost 6 bases, with 15 bases between them.

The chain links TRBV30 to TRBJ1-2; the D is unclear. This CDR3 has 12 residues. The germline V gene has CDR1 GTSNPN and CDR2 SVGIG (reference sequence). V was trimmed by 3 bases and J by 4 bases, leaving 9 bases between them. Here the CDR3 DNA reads TGTGCCTGGAGAAAGCTTGGCTATGGCTACACCTTC. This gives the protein CAWRKLGYGYTF. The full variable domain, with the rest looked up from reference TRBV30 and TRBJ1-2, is SQTIHQWPATLVQPVGSPLSLECTVEGTSNPNLYWYRQAAGRGLQLLFYSVGIGQISSEVPQNLSASRPQDRQFILSSKKLLLSDSGFYLCAWRKLGYGYTFGSGTRLTVV.